Listed here are 8 T cell receptor beta chains from one sample, sequenced in a study of siplizumab effects on memory and regulatory T cells. The method was immunoSEQ multiplex PCR; TCRdb's version includes in-frame clones alone and lacks a portion of them. The data show about 110,000 clones, 80% to 95% seen once. The specimen was CD4+ T cells sorted from blood. These receptor sequences come from a human donor in good health.

The chain recombines TRBV5-1 with TRBJ2-3; D not resolved. Trimming stripped 4 bases from V and 0 bases from J, with 9 bases between. CDR3 length: 14 residues. Germline loops: CDR1 SGHRS, CDR2 YFSETQ. The CDR3 coding sequence is TGCGCCAGCAGCGCGGACGCTAGCACAGATACGCAGTATTTT. Residues: CASSADASTDTQYF.

The rearrangement uses TRBV5-1 and TRBJ2-5, with 7 bases fitting TRBD1. The V segment lost 4 bases and the J segment 2 bases; nucleotides outside the gene matches: 5. The germline gives CDR1 SGHRS, CDR2 YFSETQ. The CDR3 spans 14 residues. CDR3 nucleotides: TGCGCCAGCAGCCAAGGGACAGCACAAGAGACCCAGTACTTC. Protein sequence: CASSQGTAQETQYF.

The chain uses TRBV14 and TRBJ2-1; 8 bases line up with TRBD2. Germline CDR1 reads SGHDN; CDR2 reads FVKESK. The CDR3 consists of 16 residues. The junction had 10 bases not matched to a gene; V was cut back by 4 bases and J by 5 bases. The CDR3 region is CASSRISGRDDNEQFF. DNA for the CDR3: TGTGCCAGCAGCCGCATAAGCGGGAGAGACGACAATGAGCAGTTCTTC.

The V gene is TRBV5-1, the J gene TRBJ1-2; 8 positions agree with TRBD1. V trimming: 1 base; J trimming: 6 bases; junction bases outside the gene matches: 8. The germline V gene encodes CDR1 SGHRS and CDR2 YFSETQ. The CDR3 extends over 15 amino acids. The CDR3: CASSLPLQGAHGYTF. DNA for the CDR3: TGCGCCAGCAGCTTGCCCCTCCAGGGGGCGCATGGCTACACCTTC.

This chain connects TRBV7-9 to TRBJ1-1, with D hard to call. Trimming left V 3 bases short and J 1 base short, with 15 bases between. This CDR3 contains 16 residues. Germline values: CDR1 SEHNR, CDR2 FQNEAQ (reference sequence). The CDR3 nucleotides read TGTGCCAGCAGCTTGGGTTCTGCTTCGACGAACACTGAAGCTTTCTTT. Residues: CASSLGSASTNTEAFF.

In DNA, the CDR3 is TGTGCCAGCATGCTAGGGAGGGATACGCAGTATTTT. It specifies CASMLGRDTQYF. The chain has TRBV2 and TRBJ2-3, with a tentative D call TRBD2 (6 bases). From germline, CDR1 is SNHLY and CDR2 FYNNEI. V was clipped by 7 bases and J by 6 bases, with 11 bases between them. The CDR3 spans 12 residues.

This clone occurred once. J is TRBJ1-3 and V is TRBV9; D remains ambiguous. V was pared by 2 bases and J by 2 bases, with 8 bases between. The CDR3 extends over 14 amino acids. CDR1 SGDLS and CDR2 YYNGEE come from the germline V gene. The CDR3 DNA reads TGTGCCAGCAGCGTTACCGGGACTGGAAACACCATATATTTT. As protein: CASSVTGTGNTIYF.

The chain has TRBV5-4 and TRBJ2-7; TRBD2 matches at 7 bases. Germline V gene sequence: CDR1 SGHNT, CDR2 YYREEE (reference sequence). This CDR3 spans 15 amino acids. V shed 1 base, J shed 5 bases, and the junction held 9 bases outside the gene matches. CDR3 sequence reads: CASSLSTSGNHEQYF. The CDR3 DNA reads as TGTGCCAGCAGCTTGTCGACCAGCGGGAACCACGAGCAGTACTTC.